This TCR beta chain was obtained from a study of T cell changes during pregnancy in multiple sclerosis. Method: immunoSEQ multiplex PCR; TCRdb's copy keeps in-frame clones and lacks some. The data show about 50,000 clones, approximately 91% seen once. The CDR3 loop spans 22 amino acids. V was cut by 6 bases and J by 3 bases, with 36 bases left in between. Germline V gene lookup returns CDR1 SNHLY and CDR2 FYNNEI. The input for sequencing was CD4+ T cells from peripheral blood mononuclear cells, taken in the second trimester of pregnancy. The chain employs TRBV2 and TRBJ1-5, with D possibly matching TRBD1 (5 bases). The sequence was collected from a female donor with multiple sclerosis, enrolled in a pregnancy study. The CDR3 DNA reads TGTGCCAGCAGGGGGTCCCTAGCTCGGGGGAATTTGGTCCCGGTCGCCAATCAGCCCCAGCATTTT. Encoded protein: CASRGSLARGNLVPVANQPQHF. Variable domain in full (rest from reference TRBV2 and TRBJ1-5): EPEVTQTPSHQVTQMGQEVILRCVPISNHLYFYWYRQILGQKVEFLVSFYNNEISEKSEIFDDQFSVERPDGSNFTLKIRSTKLEDSAMYFCASRGSLARGNLVPVANQPQHFGDGTRLSIL.